This T cell receptor beta chain was retrieved from a study of control samples from healthy donors and cancer patients. Measured with immunoSEQ multiplex PCR; TCRdb has only the in-frame clones, and not every one. The sample includes approximately 120,000 clones, over 75% of them seen just once. The CDR3 runs to 18 residues. Germline V gives CDR1 KGHSH, CDR2 LQKENI. V lost 4 bases, J lost 1 base, and 15 bases stayed unmatched. The sequence derives from a human donor in good health. The donor label of this sample is uncertain. The source material was blood. The rearrangement uses TRBV18 and TRBJ2-5; 7 positions agree with TRBD2. In DNA, the CDR3 is TGTGCCAGCTCACTACTGTTCATGCGGGGGACGACCCAAGAGACCCAGTACTTC. Translation: CASSLLFMRGTTQETQYF.